This TCR beta chain was captured by sequencing in a study of blood T cells in healthy people across ages. A second PCR, run for roughly 7 to 12 cycles, used a sample-barcoded 5' primer plus a J-beta primer mix. Each CDR3 protein is one row after TCRdb ran MiXCR on the 5' RACE reads. The table records about 680,000 distinct CDR3 sequences, around 45% of them present only once. This clonotype was counted a few times. Antigen specificity is unknown. Study conclusions and caveats: Strong correlation was found linking TCR beta diversity to naive T cell percentage.

The donors, aged roughly 6 to 90, were healthy Caucasians from Russia. Trimming removed 7 bases from V and 6 bases from J, with 13 bases in between. The CDR3 length is 13 residues. In germline, CDR1 is ENHRY, CDR2 SYGVKD. The sample comprised blood. The sequence came from an older woman in good health. This chain connects TRBV10-3 to TRBJ1-5; D is perhaps TRBD1 (6 bases). The CDR3 DNA reads as TGTGCCATCACCCCAGGGGAAAGTCAGCCCCAGCATTTT. It specifies CAITPGESQPQHF.